The T cell receptor beta chain described here comes from a study of cytomegalovirus exposure and HLA in healthy donors. PCR primers comprised 60 Vbeta and 13 Jbeta primers. TCRdb keeps only in-frame clones here, not all; method: immunoSEQ multiplex PCR. The table records tens of thousands of clones, around 85% of them present only once. This CDR3 is built from 17 residues. Germline V CDR1 and CDR2: SEHNR, FQNEAQ (reference sequence). V was clipped by 4 bases and J by 0 bases, with 16 bases between them. V gene TRBV7-9 combines with J gene TRBJ1-5, with D maybe TRBD1 (6 bases). The source of this sequence is a man between 18 and 29 years old in good health and CMV-seronegative. Material: PBMCs. CDR3 sequence: CASSSLTGVYSNQPQHF. The CDR3 DNA reads as TGTGCCAGCAGCTCCCTGACAGGAGTTTATAGCAATCAGCCCCAGCATTTT.